This TCR beta chain was recorded in a study of human T cells and chemical hapten exposure. The authors extracted total RNA from unfractionated whole blood. The V gene's germline CDR1 is SGHTS and CDR2 YDEGEE. The CDR3 has 16 residues. Trimming pared 0 bases from V and 1 base from J, leaving 10 bases between. Under the authors' procedure: With a range of roughly 23,224 to 690,600, the median per sample was around 96,000 TCRs. TCRdb itself ran the 5' RACE reads through MiXCR, one entry per CDR3 protein. The V and J calls and clone size come from TCRdb's table, not from the authors' own analysis. Among more than 75,000 distinct CDR3 sequences listed, approximately 16% were seen once.

The chain carries TRBV5-8 and TRBJ2-2; D may be TRBD2 (5 bases). The TCR was taken from a female donor in good health. The CDR3 DNA sequence: TGTGCCAGCAGCTTGGCCCTGGGGAGGAACACCGGGGAGCTGTTTTTT. Protein: CASSLALGRNTGELFF.